These 27 T cell receptor beta chains were sequenced from one sample in a study of T cell responses to AZD1222 COVID-19 vaccine. The table came from immunoSEQ multiplex PCR; TCRdb's copy has only in-frame clones and leaves some out. The sample lists approximately 130,000 clones, roughly 86% occurring once. The material was peripheral blood, obtained 28 days after the second AZD1222 dose. The receptors here all came from an adult who received the AZD1222 COVID-19 vaccine.

The chain is built from TRBV7-9 and TRBJ2-7, with D uncertain. The CDR3 consists of 15 residues. V was pared by 2 bases and J by 1 base, with 12 bases between. The germline gives CDR1 SEHNR, CDR2 FQNEAQ (reference sequence). Here the CDR3 reads CASSLTWDSSYEQYF. DNA of the CDR3: TGTGCCAGCAGCTTAACGTGGGATTCGTCCTACGAGCAGTACTTC.

The chain joins TRBV7-9 to TRBJ1-2; no clear D. Trimming shortened V by 5 bases and J by 6 bases, and 16 bases separated the two germline ends. CDR1 SEHNR and CDR2 FQNEAQ come from the germline V gene (reference sequence). The length of the CDR3 is 14 residues. In DNA form, the CDR3 reads TGTGCCAGCAGCCGGGCATCTGGTATGGATGGCTACACCTTC. Protein product: CASSRASGMDGYTF.

The chain recombines TRBV3-1 (or the pseudogene TRBV3-2) with TRBJ1-2; D remains unclear. CDR3 size: 13 residues. Germline CDR1 LGHDT, CDR2 YNNKEL (reference sequence). Trimming pared 1 base from V and 8 bases from J, leaving 11 bases between. CDR3 protein: CASSQGGAWGYTF. DNA for the CDR3: TGTGCCAGCAGCCAAGGAGGCGCGTGGGGCTACACCTTC.

This sequence joins TRBV5-1 and TRBJ2-1; 12 bases are a match to TRBD2. This CDR3 region has 16 residues. After removal of 2 bases from V and 5 bases from J, the junction contained 5 bases not matched to a gene. Germline CDR1 and CDR2: SGHRS and YFSETQ. DNA for the CDR3: TGCGCCAGCAGCTTCGCCCGGACTAGCGGGGACAATGAGCAGTTCTTC. Translation gives CASSFARTSGDNEQFF.

J is TRBJ2-7 and V is TRBV5-6; 10 bases line up with TRBD1. Trimming took 3 bases from V and 6 from J; bases not matched to a gene: 6. CDR3 size: 14 residues. Germline lookup yields CDR1 SGHDT and CDR2 YYEEEE. The CDR3 DNA reads as TGTGCCAGCAGCTCTGGGACAGGGGACCCCGAGCAGTACTTC. Residues: CASSSGTGDPEQYF.

This clone was picked up a small number of times. This rearrangement joins TRBV30 to TRBJ2-7, with D uncertain. From germline, CDR1 is GTSNPN and CDR2 SVGIG (reference sequence). The CDR3 has 12 amino acids. V shed 2 bases and J shed 4 bases, with 9 bases lying between them. The CDR3 reads CAWSSLGYEQYF. The CDR3, as DNA: TGTGCCTGGAGTTCCTTAGGGTACGAGCAGTACTTC.

The V gene is TRBV9, the J gene TRBJ2-5, with D possibly called TRBD1 or TRBD2 (5 bases each). The CDR3 is made up of 17 amino acids. V gave up 4 bases and J gave up 5 bases, with 24 bases separating them. The germline V gene has CDR1 SGDLS and CDR2 YYNGEE. The CDR3 reads CASSPLGGTAWGETQYF. CDR3 nucleotide sequence: TGTGCCAGCAGCCCCCTCGGCGGTACCGCCTGGGGGGAGACCCAGTACTTC.

This chain connects TRBV4-2 to TRBJ1-6; 10 bases fit TRBD1. The CDR3 has 19 residues. With 3 bases clipped from V and 0 bases from J, the junction kept 8 bases outside the gene matches. CDR1 and CDR2 (germline): LGHNA, YNFKEQ. The CDR3 loop reads CASSQAGQGIVSYNSPLHF. The CDR3 nucleotides read TGTGCCAGCAGCCAGGCGGGACAGGGGATAGTCTCCTATAATTCACCCCTCCACTTT.

The J gene is TRBJ2-7, the V gene TRBV11-1; 9 nucleotides line up with TRBD1. CDR1 and CDR2 (germline): SGHAT, FQDESV (reference sequence). CDR3 length: 14 residues. V lost 5 bases to trimming and J lost 3 bases; unmatched junction nucleotides: 5. The CDR3 DNA reads as TGTGCCAGCAGCCCCGGGACAGGGCTCTACGAGCAGTACTTC. It specifies CASSPGTGLYEQYF.

The chain's CDR3 is CASRGTPSYEQYF. In DNA, the CDR3 is TGTGCCAGCAGAGGGACTCCCTCCTACGAGCAGTACTTC. The genes are TRBV6-5 and TRBJ2-7; possible D gene TRBD2, 6 bases. This CDR3 region has 13 residues. Germline loops: CDR1 MNHEY, CDR2 SVGAGI. Deletions cut 6 bases from V and 0 bases from J, with 9 bases between.

J is TRBJ2-5 and V is TRBV4-2, with unresolved D. Germline CDR1 and CDR2: LGHNA and YNFKEQ. V was trimmed by 0 bases and J by 2 bases, leaving 10 bases between them. This CDR3 region has 15 residues. CDR3 sequence: CASSQDLGRQETQYF. DNA of the CDR3: TGTGCCAGCAGCCAAGATTTAGGCCGACAAGAGACCCAGTACTTC.

The CDR3 reads CASREQQVTNEKLFF. CDR3 DNA sequence: TGTGCCAGCAGGGAGCAACAGGTGACTAATGAAAAACTGTTTTTT. This chain uses TRBV28 with TRBJ1-4, with a possible D match to TRBD1 (5 bases). V lost 6 bases and J lost 2, with 13 bases in between. The CDR3 spans 15 residues. CDR1 is MDHEN, CDR2 SYDVKM, per germline.

This chain connects TRBV7-9 to TRBJ1-2; D unresolved. The CDR3 covers 11 residues. The V end was cut by 5 bases, the J end by 6 bases, with 7 bases between. The germline V gene encodes CDR1 SEHNR and CDR2 FQNEAQ (reference sequence). CDR3 protein: CASSPGDGYTF. The CDR3 region has the DNA TGTGCCAGCAGCCCTGGGGATGGCTACACCTTC.

This chain links TRBV5-4 with TRBJ1-5; D is possibly TRBD1 (5 bases). Trimming stripped 0 bases from V and 4 bases from J, with 5 bases between. The CDR3 length is 13 residues. Per the germline V gene, CDR1 is SGHNT and CDR2 is YYREEE (reference sequence). The CDR3 nucleotides read TGTGCCAGCAGCTTGGGACAGAATCAGCCCCAGCATTTT. It specifies CASSLGQNQPQHF.

The chain joins TRBV6-2 or TRBV6-3 to TRBJ2-1; TRBD2 agrees at 11 bases. CDR1 MNHEY and CDR2 SVGEGT come from the germline V gene. V was clipped by 4 bases and J by 3 bases; unmatched bases: 8. The length of the CDR3 is 17 residues. The chain's CDR3 is CASSSPPGTSGYNEQFF. The CDR3 DNA reads as TGTGCCAGCAGTTCCCCCCCCGGGACTAGCGGCTACAATGAGCAGTTCTTC.

The V and J genes are TRBV6-5 and TRBJ2-2; 7 nucleotides agree with TRBD2. The CDR3 length is 14 residues. Germline CDR1 MNHEY, CDR2 SVGAGI. Unmatched junction bases numbered 8, after V lost 8 bases and J lost 5 bases. The CDR3 loop reads CASQTNGGTGELFF. DNA of the CDR3: TGTGCCAGCCAAACTAACGGGGGGACCGGGGAGCTGTTTTTT.

The chain carries TRBV5-4 and TRBJ2-7; D perhaps matches TRBD1 (6 bases). Germline CDR1 is SGHNT and CDR2 is YYREEE (reference sequence). This CDR3 spans 14 amino acids. V shed 0 bases and J shed 5 bases, with 12 bases lying between them. The CDR3 protein is CASSLGQGSDEQYF. DNA of the CDR3: TGTGCCAGCAGCTTGGGTCAGGGGAGCGACGAGCAGTACTTC.

This chain links TRBV5-1 with TRBJ2-6; TRBD1 agrees at 10 bases. Trimming at V came to 0 bases and at J to 2 bases, leaving 5 bases not matched to a gene. Per germline, CDR1 SGHRS and CDR2 YFSETQ. The CDR3 runs to 18 residues. CDR3 nucleotides: TGCGCCAGCAGCTTGGCAGGACAGGGGGGGACTGGGGCCAACGTCCTGACTTTC. As protein: CASSLAGQGGTGANVLTF.

The chain is built from TRBV9 and TRBJ2-1, with TRBD2 matching 11 bases. Germline assignment: CDR1 SGDLS and CDR2 YYNGEE. The junction had 1 base not matched to a gene; V was cut back by 0 bases and J by 2 bases. This CDR3 comprises 16 residues. CDR3: CASSVELAGAYNEQFF. In DNA form, the CDR3 reads TGTGCCAGCAGCGTAGAACTAGCGGGAGCCTACAATGAGCAGTTCTTC.

The DNA of the CDR3 is TGTGCCAGCAGCCTAGGGACAGTTAATGAAAAACTGTTTTTT. Protein product: CASSLGTVNEKLFF. The V call is TRBV7-9, the J call TRBJ1-4; 7 bases map to TRBD1. This CDR3 is built from 14 residues. V shed 5 bases, J shed 4 bases, and the junction held 4 bases outside the gene matches. Per the germline V gene, CDR1 is SEHNR and CDR2 is FQNEAQ (reference sequence).

The CDR3 region is CASSLGVASGTDTQYF. The CDR3 DNA sequence: TGTGCCAGCAGCTTGGGGGTGGCTAGCGGCACAGATACGCAGTATTTT. The chain has TRBV7-9 and TRBJ2-3, with D possibly matching TRBD2 (6 bases). This CDR3 spans 16 amino acids. V was shortened by 3 bases and J by 1 base, with 14 bases between the two germline ends. Germline assignment: CDR1 SEHNR and CDR2 FQNEAQ (reference sequence).

The genes are TRBV10-3 and TRBJ2-1; TRBD2 agrees at 9 bases. Germline loops: CDR1 ENHRY, CDR2 SYGVKD. Trimming removed 6 bases from V and 7 bases from J; junction bases left unmatched: 7. The CDR3 has 14 amino acids. The DNA of the CDR3 is TGTGCCATCAGCTATGGACTAGCGAAGAATGAGCAGTTCTTC. Its protein product is CAISYGLAKNEQFF.

J is TRBJ1-1 and V is TRBV12-3 or TRBV12-4; the D gene is possibly TRBD1 (5 bases). The V and J ends lost 8 bases and 1 base respectively, with 11 bases between them. This CDR3 spans 13 amino acids. CDR3 nucleotides: TGTGCCAGCGGAAGGGGAAGGAACACTGAAGCTTTCTTT. It encodes CASGRGRNTEAFF.

The chain combines TRBV5-1 with TRBJ2-5; D uncertain. Germline CDR1 is SGHRS and CDR2 is YFSETQ. The V gene lost 4 bases and the J gene lost 1 base, with 11 bases spanning the gap. There are 14 residues in the CDR3. CDR3 in DNA: TGCGCCAGCAGCGATCAAGGGTTCCAAGAGACCCAGTACTTC. Amino acids: CASSDQGFQETQYF. Full variable domain (rest looked up from reference TRBV5-1 and TRBJ2-5): KAGVTQTPRYLIKTRGQQVTLSCSPISGHRSVSWYQQTPGQGLQFLFEYFSETQRNKGNFPGRFSGRQFSNSRSEMNVSTLELGDSALYLCASSDQGFQETQYFGPGTRLLVL.

The V and J genes are TRBV18 and TRBJ1-1, with D unclear. CDR1 is KGHSH, CDR2 LQKENI, per germline. The V and J ends lost 5 bases and 0 bases respectively, with 7 bases between them. The CDR3 runs 13 residues. This CDR3 is CASSGHLNTEAFF. DNA of the CDR3: TGTGCCAGCTCAGGCCACCTGAACACTGAAGCTTTCTTT.

J is TRBJ1-6 and V is TRBV10-1; D is undetermined. Trimming took 10 bases from V and 0 from J, leaving 10 bases between them. The germline V gene has CDR1 WNHNN and CDR2 SYGVQD (reference sequence). The CDR3 consists of 14 residues. This CDR3 reads CANIGSSYNSPLHF. DNA of the CDR3: TGCGCCAATATCGGAAGCTCCTATAATTCACCCCTCCACTTT.

Details on this clone: Within the sample, other DNA sequences also encode this same CDR3. The gene calls are TRBV6-5 and TRBJ2-3; 10 bases line up with TRBD1. Germline CDR1 reads MNHEY; CDR2 reads SVGAGI. Unmatched junction bases numbered 3, after V lost 5 bases and J lost 1 base. The CDR3 totals 15 residues. The DNA of the CDR3 is TGTGCCAGCAGTCGAGGACAGGGGGGCACAGATACGCAGTATTTT. Translating gives CASSRGQGGTDTQYF.